Below are 8 T cell receptor beta chains sequenced from a single sample in a study of blood T cells in healthy people across ages. The authors ran a second PCR of about 6 to 11 cycles using a sample-barcoded 5' primer and a J-beta primer mix. TCRdb reprocessed the 5' RACE reads with MiXCR, giving one entry per CDR3 protein. The data show about 810,000 distinct CDR3 sequences, roughly 40% seen once. Input material: blood. The receptors come from a man aged 18 to 35 in good health.

This sequence joins TRBV4-1 and TRBJ2-1, with D possibly TRBD2 on 6 matching bases. Per germline, CDR1 MGHRA and CDR2 YSYEKL. The CDR3 is 15 residues long. V dropped 4 bases and J dropped 4 bases, with 14 bases sitting between them. CDR3: CASSPRGRNYNEQFF. CDR3 coding DNA: TGCGCCAGCAGCCCCCGGGGGAGAAATTACAATGAGCAGTTCTTC.

The J gene is TRBJ1-3, the V gene TRBV13, with D possibly matching TRBD1 (5 bases). This CDR3 spans 15 amino acids. Trimming pared 5 bases from V and 2 bases from J, leaving 13 bases between. The V gene's germline CDR1 is PRHDT and CDR2 FYEKMQ (reference sequence). CDR3 DNA: TGTGCCAGCAGCACGTGGGACTTGACTGGAAACACCATATATTTT. This sequence encodes CASSTWDLTGNTIYF.

The rearrangement joins TRBV18 to TRBJ1-1; possibly TRBD1 for D (5 bases). Trimming removed 2 bases at V and 5 bases at J, with 9 bases between. The CDR3 consists of 13 residues. Germline V gene sequence: CDR1 KGHSH, CDR2 LQKENI. The CDR3 region is CASSPGARTEAFF. CDR3 DNA: TGTGCCAGCTCACCAGGGGCGCGTACTGAAGCTTTCTTT. The full variable domain, completed using reference TRBV18 and TRBJ1-1, is NAGVMQNPRHLVRRRGQEARLRCSPMKGHSHVYWYRQLPEEGLKFMVYLQKENIIDESGMPKERFSAEFPKEGPSILRIQQVVRGDSAAYFCASSPGARTEAFFGQGTRLTVV.

The chain couples TRBV6-2 or TRBV6-3 to TRBJ2-5; D is uncertain. CDR1 and CDR2 from the germline V gene are MNHEY and SVGEGT. Trimming cost V 2 bases and J 1 base, with 8 bases left between them. The CDR3 length is 14 residues. This CDR3 reads CASSYTQLQETQYF. The CDR3 bases are TGTGCCAGCAGTTACACACAGCTCCAAGAGACCCAGTACTTC.

The CDR3 DNA reads as TGTGCCAGCGATACACGGACCAACACCGGGGAGCTGTTTTTT. Translation: CASDTRTNTGELFF. The chain joins TRBV12-3 or TRBV12-4 to TRBJ2-2; D is ambiguous. The ends were cut back, 8 bases at V and 2 bases at J, with 12 bases in the middle. The CDR3 consists of 14 residues.

Details on this clonotype: One base away lies a much larger clone, so this may be a sequencing read error. This chain uses TRBV14 with TRBJ2-1; TRBD1 might be the D (6 bases). This CDR3 spans 15 amino acids. V lost 4 bases, J lost 2 bases, and 12 bases lay in between. Germline loops: CDR1 SGHDN, CDR2 FVKESK. The CDR3 protein is CASSRFAGAYNEQFF. The CDR3 nucleotides read TGTGCCAGCAGCCGATTCGCAGGGGCCTACAATGAGCAGTTCTTC.

The chain uses TRBV28 and TRBJ2-7; TRBD1 might be the D (6 bases). The germline gives CDR1 MDHEN, CDR2 SYDVKM. V dropped 5 bases and J dropped 6 bases, with 14 bases sitting between them. The CDR3 has 13 amino acids. The CDR3: CASSMTGGLEQYF. CDR3 nucleotides: TGTGCCAGCAGTATGACAGGAGGACTCGAGCAGTACTTC.

This clonotype was seen a few times. For the CDR3, the DNA is TGCGCCAGCAGCCGAGCTAGATCTGTCGGGGAGCTGTTTTTT. It specifies CASSRARSVGELFF. This chain connects TRBV4-3 to TRBJ2-2; D ambiguous. With 4 bases removed from V and 7 bases from J, the gap between germline ends came to 13 bases. The germline gives CDR1 LGHNA, CDR2 YSLEER. The CDR3 is made up of 14 amino acids.